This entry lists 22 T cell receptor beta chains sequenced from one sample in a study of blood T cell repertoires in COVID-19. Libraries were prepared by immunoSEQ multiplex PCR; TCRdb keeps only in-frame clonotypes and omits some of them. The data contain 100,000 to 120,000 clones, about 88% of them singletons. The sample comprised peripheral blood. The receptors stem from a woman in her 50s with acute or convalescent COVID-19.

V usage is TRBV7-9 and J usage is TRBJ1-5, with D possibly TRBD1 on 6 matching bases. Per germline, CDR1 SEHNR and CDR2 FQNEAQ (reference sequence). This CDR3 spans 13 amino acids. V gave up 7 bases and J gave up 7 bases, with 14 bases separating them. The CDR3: CASTAGAGQPQHF. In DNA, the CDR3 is TGTGCCAGCACCGCAGGGGCGGGCCAGCCCCAGCATTTT.

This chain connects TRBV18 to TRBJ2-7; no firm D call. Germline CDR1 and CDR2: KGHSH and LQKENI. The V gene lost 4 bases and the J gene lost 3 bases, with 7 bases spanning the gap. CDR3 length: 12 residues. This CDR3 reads CASSQSNYEQYF. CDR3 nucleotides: TGTGCCAGCTCACAATCCAACTACGAGCAGTACTTC.

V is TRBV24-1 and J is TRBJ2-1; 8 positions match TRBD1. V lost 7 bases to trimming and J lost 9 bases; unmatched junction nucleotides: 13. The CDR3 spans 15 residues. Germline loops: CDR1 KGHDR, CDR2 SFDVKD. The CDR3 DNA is TGTGCCACCAGACCCGGGACAGGTCATGGTGGTGAGCAGTTCTTC. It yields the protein CATRPGTGHGGEQFF.

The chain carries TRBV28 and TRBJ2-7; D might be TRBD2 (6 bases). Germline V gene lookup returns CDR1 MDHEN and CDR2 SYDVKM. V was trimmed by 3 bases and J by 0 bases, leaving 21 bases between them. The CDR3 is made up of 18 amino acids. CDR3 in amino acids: CASSFPRGTPESSYEQYF. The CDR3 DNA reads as TGTGCCAGCAGTTTTCCCCGCGGGACTCCGGAAAGCTCCTACGAGCAGTACTTC.

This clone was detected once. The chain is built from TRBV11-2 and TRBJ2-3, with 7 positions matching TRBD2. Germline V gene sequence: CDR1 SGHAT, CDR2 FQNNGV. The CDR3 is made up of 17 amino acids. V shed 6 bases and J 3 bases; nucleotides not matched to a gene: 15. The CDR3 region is CASRTWGREAATDTQYF. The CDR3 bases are TGTGCCAGCAGGACGTGGGGACGGGAGGCGGCGACAGATACGCAGTATTTT.

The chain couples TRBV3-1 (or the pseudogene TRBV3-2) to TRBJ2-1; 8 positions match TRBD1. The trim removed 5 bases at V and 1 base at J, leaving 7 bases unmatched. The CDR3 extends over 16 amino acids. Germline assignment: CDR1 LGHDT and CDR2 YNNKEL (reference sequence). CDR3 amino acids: CASSGTRQGSYNEQFF. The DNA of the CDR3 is TGTGCCAGCAGCGGTACCCGACAGGGGTCCTACAATGAGCAGTTCTTC.

Written as DNA, the CDR3 is TGTGCCAGCAGTTTAAAGTCAGGGTCAAACTATGGCTACACCTTC. It yields the protein CASSLKSGSNYGYTF. The chain is built from TRBV27 and TRBJ1-2; maybe TRBD1 (5 bases). CDR3 length: 15 amino acids. V lost 2 bases to trimming and J lost 2 bases, with 12 bases between them. Germline CDR1 and CDR2: MNHEY and SMNVEV (reference sequence).

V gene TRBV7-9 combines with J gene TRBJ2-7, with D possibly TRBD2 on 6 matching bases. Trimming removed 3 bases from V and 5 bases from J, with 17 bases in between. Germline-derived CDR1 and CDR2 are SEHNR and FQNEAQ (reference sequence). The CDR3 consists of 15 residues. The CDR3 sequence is CASSLGGTQSDEQYF. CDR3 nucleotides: TGTGCCAGCAGCTTGGGGGGAACGCAATCCGACGAGCAGTACTTC.

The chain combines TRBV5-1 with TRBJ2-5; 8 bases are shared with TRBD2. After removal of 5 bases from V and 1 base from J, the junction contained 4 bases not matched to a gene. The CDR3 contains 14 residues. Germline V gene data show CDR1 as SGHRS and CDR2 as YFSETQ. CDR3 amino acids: CASRPTSGQETQYF. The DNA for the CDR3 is TGCGCCAGCAGACCTACTAGCGGCCAAGAGACCCAGTACTTC.

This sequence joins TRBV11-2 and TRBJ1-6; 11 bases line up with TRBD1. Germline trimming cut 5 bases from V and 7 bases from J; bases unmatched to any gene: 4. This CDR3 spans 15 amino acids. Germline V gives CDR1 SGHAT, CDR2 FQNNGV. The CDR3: CASSPRTGGNSPLHF. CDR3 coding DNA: TGTGCCAGCAGCCCTCGGACAGGGGGCAATTCACCCCTCCACTTT.

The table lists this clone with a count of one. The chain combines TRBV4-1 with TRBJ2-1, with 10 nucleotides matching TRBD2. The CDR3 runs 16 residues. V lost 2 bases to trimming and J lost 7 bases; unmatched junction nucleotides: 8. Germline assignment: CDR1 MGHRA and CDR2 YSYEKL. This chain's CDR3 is CASSQKREGPRNEQFF. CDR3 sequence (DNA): TGCGCCAGCAGCCAAAAGCGGGAGGGCCCTCGGAATGAGCAGTTCTTC.

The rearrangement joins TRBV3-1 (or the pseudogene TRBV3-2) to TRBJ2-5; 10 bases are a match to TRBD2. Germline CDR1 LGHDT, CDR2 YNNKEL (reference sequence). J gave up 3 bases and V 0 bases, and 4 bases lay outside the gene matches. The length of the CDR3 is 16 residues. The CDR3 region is CASSQDTSGTKETQYF. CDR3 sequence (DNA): TGTGCCAGCAGCCAAGATACTAGCGGGACCAAAGAGACCCAGTACTTC.

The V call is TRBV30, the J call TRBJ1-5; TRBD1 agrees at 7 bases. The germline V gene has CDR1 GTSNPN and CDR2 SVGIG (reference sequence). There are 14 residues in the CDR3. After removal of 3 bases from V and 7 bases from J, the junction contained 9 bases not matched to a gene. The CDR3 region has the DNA TGTGCCTGGAGAAGGAGGGGGCGTAGACAGCCCCAGCATTTT. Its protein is CAWRRRGRRQPQHF.

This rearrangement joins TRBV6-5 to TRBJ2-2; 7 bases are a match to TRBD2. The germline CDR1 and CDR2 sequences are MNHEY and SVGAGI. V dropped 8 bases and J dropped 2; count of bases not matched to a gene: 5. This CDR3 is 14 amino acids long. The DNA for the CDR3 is TGTGCCAGCGGGGGGGTTCTCAACACCGGGGAGCTGTTTTTT. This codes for CASGGVLNTGELFF.

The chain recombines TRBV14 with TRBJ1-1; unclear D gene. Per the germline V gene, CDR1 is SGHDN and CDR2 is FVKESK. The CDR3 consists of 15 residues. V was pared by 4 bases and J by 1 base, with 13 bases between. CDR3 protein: CASSPRAEWNTEAFF. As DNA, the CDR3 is TGTGCCAGCAGCCCCCGAGCGGAGTGGAACACTGAAGCTTTCTTT.

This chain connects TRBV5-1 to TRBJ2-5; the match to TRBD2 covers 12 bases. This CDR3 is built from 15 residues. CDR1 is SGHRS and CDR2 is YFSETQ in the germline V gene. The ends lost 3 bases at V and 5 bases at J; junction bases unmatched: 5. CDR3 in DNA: TGCGCCAGCAGCTCAAGACTAGCGGGAGCTGAGACCCAGTACTTC. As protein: CASSSRLAGAETQYF. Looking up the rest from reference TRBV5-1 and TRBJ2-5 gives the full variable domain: KAGVTQTPRYLIKTRGQQVTLSCSPISGHRSVSWYQQTPGQGLQFLFEYFSETQRNKGNFPGRFSGRQFSNSRSEMNVSTLELGDSALYLCASSSRLAGAETQYFGPGTRLLVL.

CDR3 coding DNA: TGTGCCAGCAGCTTGAAAGTCGGGACAGGGAACACTGAAGCTTTCTTT. It is translated as CASSLKVGTGNTEAFF. The V gene is TRBV5-8, the J gene TRBJ1-1; 8 bases agree with TRBD1. The CDR3 runs to 16 residues. CDR1 and CDR2 (germline): SGHTS, YDEGEE. The V and J ends lost 1 base and 1 base, in that order; junction bases with no gene match: 6.

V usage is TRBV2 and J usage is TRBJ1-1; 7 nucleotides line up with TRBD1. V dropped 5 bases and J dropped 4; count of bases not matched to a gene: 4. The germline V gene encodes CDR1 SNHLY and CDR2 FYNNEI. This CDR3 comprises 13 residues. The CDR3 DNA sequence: TGTGCCAGCAGTCCACAGGGGTTCACTGAAGCTTTCTTT. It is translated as CASSPQGFTEAFF. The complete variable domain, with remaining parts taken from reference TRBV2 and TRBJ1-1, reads EPEVTQTPSHQVTQMGQEVILRCVPISNHLYFYWYRQILGQKVEFLVSFYNNEISEKSEIFDDQFSVERPDGSNFTLKIRSTKLEDSAMYFCASSPQGFTEAFFGQGTRLTVV.

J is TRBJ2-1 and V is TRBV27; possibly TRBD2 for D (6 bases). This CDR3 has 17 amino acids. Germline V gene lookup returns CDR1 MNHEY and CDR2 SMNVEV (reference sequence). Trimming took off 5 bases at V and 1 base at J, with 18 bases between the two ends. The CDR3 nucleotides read TGTGCCAGCAGTCCCCTCGGGAGTTCTGCGTCCTACAATGAGCAGTTCTTC. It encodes CASSPLGSSASYNEQFF.

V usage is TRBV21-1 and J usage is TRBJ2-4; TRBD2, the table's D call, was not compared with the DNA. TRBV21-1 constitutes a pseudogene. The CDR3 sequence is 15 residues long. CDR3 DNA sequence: TGTGCCAGCAGTCCGGCGGGGGGGAAAAAAAACATTCAGTACTTC. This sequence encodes CASSPAGGKKNIQYF.

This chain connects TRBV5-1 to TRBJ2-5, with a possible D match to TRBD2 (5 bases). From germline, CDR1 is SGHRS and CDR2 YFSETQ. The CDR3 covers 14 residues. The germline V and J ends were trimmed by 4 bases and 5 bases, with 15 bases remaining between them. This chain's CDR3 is CASSPTSIGETQYF. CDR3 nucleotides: TGCGCCAGCAGCCCAACTAGTATTGGCGAGACCCAGTACTTC. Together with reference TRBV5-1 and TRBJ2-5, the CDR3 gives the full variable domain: KAGVTQTPRYLIKTRGQQVTLSCSPISGHRSVSWYQQTPGQGLQFLFEYFSETQRNKGNFPGRFSGRQFSNSRSEMNVSTLELGDSALYLCASSPTSIGETQYFGPGTRLLVL.

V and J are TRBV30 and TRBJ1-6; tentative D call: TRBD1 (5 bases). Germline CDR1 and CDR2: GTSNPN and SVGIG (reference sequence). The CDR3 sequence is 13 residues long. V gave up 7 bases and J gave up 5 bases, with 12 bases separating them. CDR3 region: CAYKDTDNSPLHF. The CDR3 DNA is TGTGCCTACAAGGACACCGATAATTCACCCCTCCACTTT.